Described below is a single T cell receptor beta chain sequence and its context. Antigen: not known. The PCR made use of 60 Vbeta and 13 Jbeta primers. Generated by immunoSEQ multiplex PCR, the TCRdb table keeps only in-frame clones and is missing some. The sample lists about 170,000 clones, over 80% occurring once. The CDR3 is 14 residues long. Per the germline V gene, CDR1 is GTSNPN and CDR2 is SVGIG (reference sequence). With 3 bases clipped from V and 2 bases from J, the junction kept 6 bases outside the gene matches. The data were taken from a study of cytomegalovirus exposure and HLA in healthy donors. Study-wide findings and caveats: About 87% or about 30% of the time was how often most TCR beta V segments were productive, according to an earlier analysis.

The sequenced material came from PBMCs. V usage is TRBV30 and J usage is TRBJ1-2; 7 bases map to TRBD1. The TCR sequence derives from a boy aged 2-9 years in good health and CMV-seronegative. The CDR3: CAWRKQGTNYGYTF. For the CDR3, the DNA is TGTGCCTGGAGGAAACAGGGGACCAACTATGGCTACACCTTC.